Listed below are T cell receptor beta chains from one sample, sequenced in a study of control samples from healthy donors and cancer patients. Some clones are missing from TCRdb's copy, which holds only in-frame ones; the method was immunoSEQ multiplex PCR. The sample has tens of thousands of clones, around 90% seen once. Sample: PBMCs. Source of these receptors: a man in his sixties with head and neck cancer. The CDR3 runs from the conserved cysteine through the conserved F or W. The order of the fields is D gene, clone size, J gene, V gene, CDR3 DNA, CDR3 protein. D genes are given only for firm matches. Not every row has a clone size; where given, it reads once, few, many or a size class.

D gene: .
clone size: few
J gene: TRBJ1-1
V gene: TRBV29-1
CDR3 DNA: TGCAGCGTTGAAGATTTGGGCCAGGGATTTCTATCAGCTTTCTTT
CDR3 protein: CSVEDLGQGFLSAFF

D gene: TRBD2
clone size: .
J gene: TRBJ2-5
V gene: TRBV6-2/TRBV6-3
CDR3 DNA: TGTGCCAGCAGCCGCAGTGGAGCGGGGGGGGTGACCCAGTACTTC
CDR3 protein: CASSRSGAGGVTQYF

D gene: .
clone size: .
J gene: TRBJ2-2
V gene: TRBV30
CDR3 DNA: TGTGCCTGGAGTGTACGGGGTAGATCTACCGGGGAGCTGTTTTTT
CDR3 protein: CAWSVRGRSTGELFF

D gene: .
clone size: .
J gene: TRBJ2-3
V gene: TRBV10-3
CDR3 DNA: TGTGCCATCAGTGACTCAACGGGACTCACAGATACGCAGTATTTT
CDR3 protein: CAISDSTGLTDTQYF

D gene: .
clone size: .
J gene: TRBJ2-7
V gene: TRBV11-2
CDR3 DNA: TGTGCCAGCAGCTCCGAACTTGCCAACGAGCAGTACTTC
CDR3 protein: CASSSELANEQYF

D gene: TRBD1
clone size: .
J gene: TRBJ2-7
V gene: TRBV9
CDR3 DNA: TGTGCCAGCAGCGCTGGGGACAGGGGGAAAGGAAACGAGCAGTACTTC
CDR3 protein: CASSAGDRGKGNEQYF

D gene: .
clone size: .
J gene: TRBJ1-3
V gene: TRBV18
CDR3 DNA: TGTGCCAGCTCACCATCACAGGGCTCTGGAAACACCATATATTTT
CDR3 protein: CASSPSQGSGNTIYF

D gene: TRBD1
clone size: .
J gene: TRBJ2-3
V gene: TRBV7-9
CDR3 DNA: TGTTCGGGGACAGGCAGCACAGATACGCAGTATTTT
CDR3 protein: CSGTGSTDTQYF

D gene: TRBD2
clone size: .
J gene: TRBJ2-1
V gene: TRBV7-9
CDR3 DNA: TGTGCCAGCAGCCCCGGACTAGCGGGCTATGAGCAGTTCTTC
CDR3 protein: CASSPGLAGYEQFF

D gene: .
clone size: .
J gene: TRBJ2-5
V gene: TRBV20-1
CDR3 DNA: TGCAGTGCTAGTGCCAGGGGAGAGACCCAGTACTTC
CDR3 protein: CSASARGETQYF

D gene: TRBD1
clone size: .
J gene: TRBJ2-7
V gene: TRBV7-3
CDR3 DNA: TGTGCCAGCAGCTTAACAGGGGACAGAGCCTACGAGCAGTACTTC
CDR3 protein: CASSLTGDRAYEQYF

D gene: TRBD1
clone size: once
J gene: TRBJ2-3
V gene: TRBV20-1
CDR3 DNA: TGCAGTGCTAGTGCCGGGACAGAATTGACAGATACGCAGTATTTT
CDR3 protein: CSASAGTELTDTQYF

D gene: .
clone size: .
J gene: TRBJ2-4
V gene: TRBV5-4
CDR3 DNA: TGTGCCAGCAGCTTCGAAAGGGGGGCGAACATTCAGTACTTC
CDR3 protein: CASSFERGANIQYF

D gene: .
clone size: .
J gene: TRBJ1-1
V gene: TRBV7-2
CDR3 DNA: TGTGCCAGCAGCTTAGCGCAGCTTCCCCCTGAAGCTTTCTTT
CDR3 protein: CASSLAQLPPEAFF

D gene: .
clone size: once
J gene: TRBJ2-3
V gene: TRBV9
CDR3 DNA: TGTGCCAGCAGCGTTCAGGGCACAGATACGCAGTATTTT
CDR3 protein: CASSVQGTDTQYF

D gene: .
clone size: .
J gene: TRBJ2-7
V gene: TRBV11-2
CDR3 DNA: TGTGCCAGCAGCGCTGCCCGGGCAAACTACGAGCAGTACTTC
CDR3 protein: CASSAARANYEQYF

D gene: .
clone size: .
J gene: TRBJ1-4
V gene: TRBV16
CDR3 DNA: TGTGCCAGCAGCCAATTGATAGGGGCGAGTAATGAAAAACTGTTTTTT
CDR3 protein: CASSQLIGASNEKLFF

D gene: .
clone size: .
J gene: TRBJ2-2
V gene: TRBV11-2
CDR3 DNA: TGTGCCAGCAGCTCCCGGGACACCGGCAACACCGGGGAGCTGTTTTTT
CDR3 protein: CASSSRDTGNTGELFF

D gene: TRBD2
clone size: .
J gene: TRBJ2-1
V gene: TRBV5-4
CDR3 DNA: TGTGCCAGCAGGCTAGCGGGGGCTTCCTACAATGAGCAGTTCTTC
CDR3 protein: CASRLAGASYNEQFF

D gene: TRBD2
clone size: .
J gene: TRBJ2-1
V gene: TRBV7-9
CDR3 DNA: TGTGCCAGCAGCGTCCGCTTGGGGGGGTACAATGAGCAGTTCTTC
CDR3 protein: CASSVRLGGYNEQFF

D gene: .
clone size: .
J gene: TRBJ1-1
V gene: TRBV7-9
CDR3 DNA: TGTGCCAGCAGCTCTGACAGGAGGGGGACTGAAGCTTTCTTT
CDR3 protein: CASSSDRRGTEAFF

D gene: .
clone size: .
J gene: TRBJ2-2
V gene: TRBV10-1
CDR3 DNA: TGCGCCAGCAGTGAGCCTACAGGAACGAACACCGGGGAGCTGTTTTTT
CDR3 protein: CASSEPTGTNTGELFF

D gene: TRBD1
clone size: .
J gene: TRBJ2-6
V gene: TRBV5-1
CDR3 DNA: TGCGCCAGCAGCGCCAGGGGGCTAGGGGCCAACGTCCTGACTTTC
CDR3 protein: CASSARGLGANVLTF

D gene: TRBD1
clone size: .
J gene: TRBJ1-1
V gene: TRBV23-1
CDR3 DNA: TGCGCCAGCAGAAGGACAGGGGACGCGCAAATCTCGCCGGGGAACACTGAAGCTTTCTTT
CDR3 protein: CASRRTGDAQISPGNTEAFF

D gene: .
clone size: .
J gene: TRBJ2-5
V gene: TRBV11-2
CDR3 DNA: TGTGCCAGCAGCTGGAGGACGGACCAAGAGACCCAGTACTTC
CDR3 protein: CASSWRTDQETQYF

D gene: .
clone size: few
J gene: TRBJ2-3
V gene: TRBV18
CDR3 DNA: TGTGCCAGCTCACCACAGGGGAGGAACACAGATACGCAGTATTTT
CDR3 protein: CASSPQGRNTDTQYF

D gene: .
clone size: .
J gene: TRBJ2-7
V gene: TRBV27
CDR3 DNA: TGTGCCAGCAGTTTTCGTCTTGAGTCGGCGGTGGGCAGGGGCTACGAGCAGTACTTC
CDR3 protein: CASSFRLESAVGRGYEQYF

D gene: TRBD1
clone size: .
J gene: TRBJ1-4
V gene: TRBV6-5
CDR3 DNA: TGTGCCAGCAGTTACTCCGGACAGGCAAATGAAAAACTGTTTTTT
CDR3 protein: CASSYSGQANEKLFF

D gene: .
clone size: .
J gene: TRBJ1-1
V gene: TRBV9
CDR3 DNA: TGTGCCAGCAGCGAACCGCCGGGGCGGGGGAACACTGAAGCTTTCTTT
CDR3 protein: CASSEPPGRGNTEAFF

D gene: .
clone size: .
J gene: TRBJ2-1
V gene: TRBV4-1
CDR3 DNA: TGCGCCAGCAGGGGGACGTCCTCCGATGAGCAGTTCTTC
CDR3 protein: CASRGTSSDEQFF

D gene: .
clone size: .
J gene: TRBJ2-7
V gene: TRBV21-1
CDR3 DNA: TGTGCCAGCAGCAAAGAAGATTATCGGGTTCGGACAGGGGGCAGATACGAGCAGTACTTC
CDR3 protein: CASSKEDYRVRTGGRYEQYF

D gene: TRBD2
clone size: .
J gene: TRBJ2-1
V gene: TRBV6-4
CDR3 DNA: TGTGCCAGCAGTGACGCGGGAGGGCCTTTAAATGAGCAGTTCTTC
CDR3 protein: CASSDAGGPLNEQFF

D gene: TRBD1
clone size: .
J gene: TRBJ2-7
V gene: TRBV14
CDR3 DNA: TGTGCCAGCAGCCTTGGTCTATACGACAGGGGGCGAAGGCCCGCAGCCTACGAGCAGTACTTC
CDR3 protein: CASSLGLYDRGRRPAAYEQYF

D gene: TRBD2
clone size: .
J gene: TRBJ2-1
V gene: TRBV12-3/TRBV12-4
CDR3 DNA: TGTGCCAGCACCCCGGGGGGGAGCAAGCAGTTCTTC
CDR3 protein: CASTPGGSKQFF

D gene: TRBD1
clone size: .
J gene: TRBJ1-5
V gene: TRBV6-1
CDR3 DNA: TGTGCCAGCAGTGATAGTTTGACAGGGGTTGGGCAGCCCCAGCATTTT
CDR3 protein: CASSDSLTGVGQPQHF

D gene: TRBD2
clone size: .
J gene: TRBJ2-3
V gene: TRBV27
CDR3 DNA: TGTGCCAGCAGGATTTTCGGGGGGGCAGATACGCAGTATTTT
CDR3 protein: CASRIFGGADTQYF

D gene: TRBD1
clone size: once
J gene: TRBJ1-2
V gene: TRBV5-5
CDR3 DNA: TGTGCCAGCAGTCTGGGACAGGGACACTATGGCTACACCTTC
CDR3 protein: CASSLGQGHYGYTF

D gene: TRBD1
clone size: .
J gene: TRBJ1-1
V gene: TRBV6-2/TRBV6-3
CDR3 DNA: TGTGCCAGCAGCGATACAGGGGCGGCAAGCAAAAGGGGTGAAGCTTTCTTT
CDR3 protein: CASSDTGAASKRGEAFF

D gene: .
clone size: .
J gene: TRBJ2-3
V gene: TRBV9
CDR3 DNA: TGTGCCAGCAGCGAGGGACTTACCGCCACAGATACGCAGTATTTT
CDR3 protein: CASSEGLTATDTQYF

D gene: TRBD1
clone size: .
J gene: TRBJ2-1
V gene: TRBV2
CDR3 DNA: TGTGCCAGCAGACAGTGGGACAGGACTTTAGCGTGGCAGTTCTTC
CDR3 protein: CASRQWDRTLAWQFF

D gene: .
clone size: .
J gene: TRBJ1-5
V gene: TRBV3-1/TRBV3-2
CDR3 DNA: TGTGCCAGCAGCCAGGGGTTGGGTCAGCCCCAGCATTTT
CDR3 protein: CASSQGLGQPQHF

D gene: TRBD1
clone size: .
J gene: TRBJ2-7
V gene: TRBV6-2/TRBV6-3
CDR3 DNA: TGTGCCAGCAGTTCCACCTACAGGGGAGTCGGCTCCTACGAGCAGTACTTC
CDR3 protein: CASSSTYRGVGSYEQYF

D gene: .
clone size: .
J gene: TRBJ2-2
V gene: TRBV25-1
CDR3 DNA: TGTGCCAGCAGTGAATATAACGGGGAGCTGTTTTTT
CDR3 protein: CASSEYNGELFF